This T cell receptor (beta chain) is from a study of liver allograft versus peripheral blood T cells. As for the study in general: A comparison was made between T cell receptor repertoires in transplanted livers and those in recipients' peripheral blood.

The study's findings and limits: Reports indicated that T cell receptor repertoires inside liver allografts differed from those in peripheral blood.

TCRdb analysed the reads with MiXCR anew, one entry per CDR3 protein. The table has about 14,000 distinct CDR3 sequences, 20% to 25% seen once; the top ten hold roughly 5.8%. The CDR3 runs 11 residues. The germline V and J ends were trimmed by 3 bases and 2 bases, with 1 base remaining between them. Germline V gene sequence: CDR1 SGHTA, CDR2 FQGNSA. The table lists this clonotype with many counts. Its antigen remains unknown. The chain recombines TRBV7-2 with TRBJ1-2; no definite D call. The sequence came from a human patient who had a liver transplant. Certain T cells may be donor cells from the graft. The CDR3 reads CASSFNYGYTF. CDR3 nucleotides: TGTGCCAGCAGCTTCAACTATGGCTACACCTTC.